This TCR beta chain came from a study of T cells in Graves' hyperthyroidism and ophthalmopathy. On the study more broadly: Pretreatment peripheral blood was obtained at initial diagnosis.

Many counts were recorded for this clonotype. The antigen is not known. Uncontrolled infection, other autoimmune disease, pregnancy or lactation excluded patients. PBMCs were collected from an approximately 9.3 ml volume of fresh peripheral blood. The source material, RNA transcripts, was used to amplify TCR beta CDR3 regions. A set of HTBI primers served as the primers for a first-round RT-PCR of the TCR CDR3. In TCRdb, the multiplex PCR reads were re-called with MiXCR into one record per CDR3 protein. Here the sample spans hundreds of thousands of distinct CDR3 sequences, approximately 23% being singletons. This CDR3 is 13 amino acids long. Trimming removed 2 bases at V and 4 bases at J, with 8 bases between. Germline CDR1 reads ENHRY; CDR2 reads SYGVKD. Whole-study results and caveats: Ophthalmopathy got predicted by the model a median approximately 6.4 months before its onset.

The sequencing sample was made of blood. The chain employs TRBV10-3 and TRBJ1-1, with D uncertain. The receptor's source is a woman aged 40-49 years with Graves' ophthalmopathy. CDR3 loop: CAISEASGTEAFF. CDR3 bases: TGTGCCATCAGTGAGGCCTCTGGCACTGAAGCTTTCTTT.